The 8 T cell receptor beta chains listed next were all sequenced from one sample in a study of response to subunit inactivated influenza vaccine. TCRdb reprocessed the RT-PCR reads with MiXCR, giving one entry per CDR3 protein. Among 550,000 to 800,000 distinct CDR3 sequences, about a sixth were seen once, and the ten largest hold 11%. Material: PBMCs from blood, obtained 11 to 12 days after vaccination. These receptors originate from a man aged 45-60 years who received an inactivated influenza vaccine.

This clonotype was seen a handful of times. This sequence joins TRBV5-1 and TRBJ1-1; D remains unclear. CDR1 is SGHRS and CDR2 is YFSETQ in the germline V gene. The CDR3 contains 14 residues. V was trimmed by 0 bases and J by 0 bases, leaving 6 bases between them. CDR3: CASSLVLMNTEAFF. The CDR3 region has the DNA TGCGCCAGCAGCTTGGTGTTAATGAACACTGAAGCTTTCTTT.

This sequence joins TRBV5-1 and TRBJ1-1, with D tentatively TRBD1 (6 bases). Trimming left V 0 bases short and J 0 bases short, with 9 bases between. This CDR3 is built from 15 residues. The germline gives CDR1 SGHRS, CDR2 YFSETQ. Here the CDR3 reads CASSLERTVNTEAFF. In DNA form, the CDR3 reads TGCGCCAGCAGCTTGGAACGGACAGTGAACACTGAAGCTTTCTTT.

This clonotype was seen only a few times. The chain links TRBV29-1 to TRBJ2-1; 7 nucleotides agree with TRBD1. The germline V gene encodes CDR1 SQVTM and CDR2 ANQGSEA. Trimming removed 4 bases from V and 4 bases from J; junction bases left unmatched: 7. The CDR3 loop spans 14 amino acids. The CDR3 region is CSVGGTESYNEQFF. The CDR3 DNA follows: TGCAGCGTTGGAGGGACAGAAAGTTACAATGAGCAGTTCTTC.

The J gene is TRBJ2-1, the V gene TRBV7-9; the D gene is possibly TRBD2 (7 bases). Germline CDR1 reads SEHNR; CDR2 reads FQNEAQ (reference sequence). The CDR3 runs 14 residues. V was cut by 1 base and J by 9 bases, with 13 bases left in between. The CDR3 DNA sequence: TGTGCCAGCAGCTTAGTAGGGGAGGGGGGTGAGCAGTTCTTC. It yields the protein CASSLVGEGGEQFF.

The chain uses TRBV4-1 and TRBJ1-5; D is possibly TRBD1 (6 bases). The CDR3 spans 17 residues. Germline assignment: CDR1 MGHRA and CDR2 YSYEKL. Trimming removed 1 base at V and 0 bases at J, with 13 bases between. CDR3 in amino acids: CASSQGWAGDSNQPQHF. CDR3 DNA sequence: TGCGCCAGCAGCCAAGGTTGGGCAGGGGATAGCAATCAGCCCCAGCATTTT.

The CDR3 spells CASTPRSSLAGGPPDTQYF. CDR3 DNA sequence: TGTGCCAGTACACCGAGGTCTTCGTTAGCGGGAGGGCCCCCAGATACGCAGTATTTT. The chain employs TRBV6-1 and TRBJ2-3, with 11 bases matching TRBD2. The CDR3 loop spans 19 amino acids. CDR1 is MNHNS, CDR2 SASEGT, per germline. V shed 9 bases and J 4 bases; nucleotides not matched to a gene: 21.

This clonotype showed up just a few times. This chain links TRBV2 with TRBJ2-2; D tentatively fits TRBD1 or TRBD2 (5 bases each). This CDR3 contains 14 residues. V was clipped by 7 bases and J by 3 bases, with 12 bases between them. The germline V gene encodes CDR1 SNHLY and CDR2 FYNNEI. The CDR3 nucleotides are TGTGCCAGCAATTCAGGGACGGACACCGGGGAGCTGTTTTTT. As protein: CASNSGTDTGELFF.

The chain employs TRBV5-8 and TRBJ2-7; D remains unclear. CDR3 size: 13 residues. The germline V gene has CDR1 SGHTS and CDR2 YDEGEE. Trimming took 4 bases from V and 3 from J, leaving 11 bases between them. CDR3 nucleotides: TGTGCCAGCAGCAAGGCCGTAATCTACGAGCAGTACTTC. It specifies CASSKAVIYEQYF. Full variable domain (remainder filled in from reference TRBV5-8 and TRBJ2-7): EAGVTQSPTHLIKTRGQQATLRCSPISGHTSVYWYQQALGLGLQFLLWYDEGEERNRGNFPPRFSGRQFPNYSSELNVNALELEDSALYLCASSKAVIYEQYFGPGTRLTVT.